These 16 T cell receptor beta chains originate from one sample sequenced in a study of T cell responses to AZD1222 COVID-19 vaccine. Produced via immunoSEQ multiplex PCR; TCRdb's table is partial and in-frame only. The profile shows about 200,000 clones, roughly nine tenths of them singletons. This specimen consisted of peripheral blood, obtained 28 days after the second AZD1222 dose. The receptors originated from an adult who received the AZD1222 COVID-19 vaccine.

This chain joins TRBV24-1 and TRBJ2-1; D is undetermined. Germline loops: CDR1 KGHDR, CDR2 SFDVKD. CDR3 length: 17 amino acids. Trimming stripped 3 bases from V and 4 bases from J, with 18 bases between. As DNA, the CDR3 is TGTGCCACCAGTGATAACCCCCCAAGCACAATTTACAATGAGCAGTTCTTC. It specifies CATSDNPPSTIYNEQFF.

The chain couples TRBV19 to TRBJ1-2; TRBD1 might be the D (5 bases). Germline V gives CDR1 LNHDA, CDR2 SQIVND (reference sequence). There are 10 residues in the CDR3. CDR3 in DNA: TGTGCGACCACAGGCGACAAAACCACCTTC. This gives the protein CATTGDKTTF.

The chain carries TRBV7-9 and TRBJ2-7; a weak D match, TRBD1 (5 bases). This CDR3 contains 14 residues. From germline, CDR1 is SEHNR and CDR2 FQNEAQ (reference sequence). Trimming took 2 bases from V and 6 from J, leaving 14 bases between them. CDR3 in DNA: TGTGCCAGCAGCTTACAGGGTGCTTCCGCCGAGCAGTACTTC. Its protein is CASSLQGASAEQYF. Full variable domain (outside the CDR3, taken from reference TRBV7-9 and TRBJ2-7): DTGVSQNPRHKITKRGQNVTFRCDPISEHNRLYWYRQTLGQGPEFLTYFQNEAQLEKSRLLSDRFSAERPKGSFSTLEIQRTEQGDSAMYLCASSLQGASAEQYFGPGTRLTVT.

The sample holds a few counts of this clone. The chain is built from TRBV10-3 and TRBJ2-7, with a possible D match to TRBD1 (5 bases). V dropped 6 bases and J dropped 8 bases, with 17 bases sitting between them. The length of the CDR3 is 13 residues. CDR1 and CDR2 from the germline V gene are ENHRY and SYGVKD. CDR3 sequence reads: CAISLDTAVKQYF. The DNA for the CDR3 is TGTGCCATCAGCTTGGACACGGCTGTGAAGCAGTACTTC.

V usage is TRBV9 and J usage is TRBJ2-7; maybe TRBD2 (6 bases). With 5 bases removed from V and 2 bases from J, the gap between germline ends came to 20 bases. The CDR3 has 16 amino acids. Looked up from germline, CDR1 is SGDLS and CDR2 is YYNGEE. DNA for the CDR3: TGTGCCAGCAGTGTTGGTTCGTCGTGGGGGGCCTACGAGCAGTACTTC. Its translation is CASSVGSSWGAYEQYF.

The V gene is TRBV3-1 (or the pseudogene TRBV3-2), the J gene TRBJ2-7, with D tentatively TRBD1 (6 bases). The V gene's germline CDR1 is LGHDT and CDR2 YNNKEL (reference sequence). The ends were cut back, 8 bases at V and 7 bases at J, with 15 bases in the middle. The CDR3 consists of 12 residues. CDR3 sequence: CASRAERGEQYF. The CDR3 coding sequence is TGTGCCAGCCGAGCGGAGAGGGGGGAGCAGTACTTC.

The chain uses TRBV4-1 and TRBJ1-3; D gene uncertain. The germline V gene has CDR1 MGHRA and CDR2 YSYEKL. The CDR3 is made up of 15 amino acids. Trimming stripped 4 bases from V and 2 bases from J, with 12 bases between. CDR3 sequence (DNA): TGCGCCAGCAGCCTTACCCAAATGCCTGGAAACACCATATATTTT. This sequence encodes CASSLTQMPGNTIYF.

This clone has a single count. V usage is TRBV5-4 and J usage is TRBJ2-7, with 10 bases aligning to TRBD1. CDR3 length equals 15 residues. V shed 1 base and J 1 base; nucleotides not matched to a gene: 2. From germline, CDR1 is SGHNT and CDR2 YYREEE (reference sequence). CDR3: CASSLSGQGSYEQYF. In DNA form, the CDR3 reads TGTGCCAGCAGCTTGTCGGGACAGGGGTCCTACGAGCAGTACTTC.

A few counts support this clone. CDR3 residues: CASSQPSGPHSEYNEQFF. The CDR3 bases are TGCGCCAGCAGCCAACCGTCCGGCCCCCATTCCGAGTACAATGAGCAGTTCTTC. The V call is TRBV4-1, the J call TRBJ2-1; the D is unclear. In germline, CDR1 is MGHRA, CDR2 YSYEKL. Trimming took off 2 bases at V and 4 bases at J, with 21 bases between the two ends. The CDR3 runs to 18 residues.

In nucleotides, the CDR3 is TGTGCCAGCAGCTCACGACAGGAAGGTTACTATGGCTACACCTTC. This sequence encodes CASSSRQEGYYGYTF. The V gene is TRBV11-2, the J gene TRBJ1-2; D is perhaps TRBD1 (6 bases). Trimming took off 4 bases at V and 3 bases at J, with 15 bases between the two ends. In germline, CDR1 is SGHAT, CDR2 FQNNGV. CDR3 length: 15 amino acids.

This chain connects TRBV15 to TRBJ2-3; 16 bases fit TRBD2. The germline CDR1 and CDR2 sequences are LNHNV and YYDKDF (reference sequence). Trimming took 5 bases from V and 6 from J; bases not matched to a gene: 5. The CDR3 is 16 amino acids. The CDR3 nucleotides are TGTGCCACCAGCCCGGGACTAGCGGGAGGGGGGGATACGCAGTATTTT. Its protein is CATSPGLAGGGDTQYF.

The V and J genes are TRBV7-2 and TRBJ2-4; tentatively, D is TRBD1 (6 bases). The CDR3 contains 15 residues. Trimming shortened V by 8 bases and J by 0 bases, and 14 bases separated the two germline ends. Germline V gene sequence: CDR1 SGHTA, CDR2 FQGNSA. CDR3 bases: TGTGCCAGCGGAAGGGGACAAGTAGCCAAAAACATTCAGTACTTC. As protein: CASGRGQVAKNIQYF.

The chain couples TRBV30 to TRBJ1-6, with no clear D. This CDR3 comprises 13 residues. Trimming took 0 bases from V and 10 from J, leaving 10 bases between them. Germline V gene sequence: CDR1 GTSNPN, CDR2 SVGIG (reference sequence). CDR3 in amino acids: CAWSVVGSSPLHF. The DNA for the CDR3 is TGTGCCTGGAGTGTAGTGGGTTCATCACCCCTCCACTTT. Complete variable domain (other parts from reference TRBV30 and TRBJ1-6): SQTIHQWPATLVQPVGSPLSLECTVEGTSNPNLYWYRQAAGRGLQLLFYSVGIGQISSEVPQNLSASRPQDRQFILSSKKLLLSDSGFYLCAWSVVGSSPLHFGNGTRLTVT.

The rearrangement joins TRBV14 to TRBJ2-1; no firm D call. In germline, CDR1 is SGHDN, CDR2 FVKESK. Trimming left V 4 bases short and J 8 bases short, with 15 bases between. The CDR3 runs to 14 residues. The CDR3 is CASSRTNAEYEQFF. DNA for the CDR3: TGTGCCAGCAGCCGGACGAACGCGGAATATGAGCAGTTCTTC.

The chain carries TRBV5-1 and TRBJ2-5; D may be TRBD1 (5 bases). Germline values: CDR1 SGHRS, CDR2 YFSETQ. The CDR3 totals 14 residues. Trimming took off 0 bases at V and 4 bases at J, with 10 bases between the two ends. The CDR3 bases are TGCGCCAGCAGCTTGGAAGGGCAGGGAGAGACCCAGTACTTC. It codes for CASSLEGQGETQYF.

This sequence joins TRBV7-6 and TRBJ2-1, with a tentative D call TRBD2 (5 bases). Trimming stripped 2 bases from V and 3 bases from J, with 11 bases between. The germline V gene encodes CDR1 SGHVS and CDR2 FNYEAQ. The CDR3 sequence is 15 residues long. The DNA for the CDR3 is TGTGCCAGCAGCTTACTAGCAGGAATCTACAATGAGCAGTTCTTC. This codes for CASSLLAGIYNEQFF.